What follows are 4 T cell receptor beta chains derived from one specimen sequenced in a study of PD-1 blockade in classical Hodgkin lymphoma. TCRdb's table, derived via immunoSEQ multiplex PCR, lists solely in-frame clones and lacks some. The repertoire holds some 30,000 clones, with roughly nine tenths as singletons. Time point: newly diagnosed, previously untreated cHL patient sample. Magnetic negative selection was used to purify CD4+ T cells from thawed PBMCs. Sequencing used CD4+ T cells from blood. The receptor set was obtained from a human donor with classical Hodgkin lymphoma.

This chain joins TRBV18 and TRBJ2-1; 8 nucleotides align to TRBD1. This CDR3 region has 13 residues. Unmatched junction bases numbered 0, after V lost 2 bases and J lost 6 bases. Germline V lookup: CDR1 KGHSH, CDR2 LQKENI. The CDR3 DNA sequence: TGTGCCAGCTCACCAGGACAGGGCAATGAGCAGTTCTTC. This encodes CASSPGQGNEQFF. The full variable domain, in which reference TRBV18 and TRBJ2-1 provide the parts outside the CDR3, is NAGVMQNPRHLVRRRGQEARLRCSPMKGHSHVYWYRQLPEEGLKFMVYLQKENIIDESGMPKERFSAEFPKEGPSILRIQQVVRGDSAAYFCASSPGQGNEQFFGPGTRLTVL.

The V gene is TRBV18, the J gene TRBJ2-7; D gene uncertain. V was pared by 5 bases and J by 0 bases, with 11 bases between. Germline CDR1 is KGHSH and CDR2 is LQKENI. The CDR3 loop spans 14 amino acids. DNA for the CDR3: TGTGCCAGCTCAGAGATGATAAGCTCCTACGAGCAGTACTTC. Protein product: CASSEMISSYEQYF.

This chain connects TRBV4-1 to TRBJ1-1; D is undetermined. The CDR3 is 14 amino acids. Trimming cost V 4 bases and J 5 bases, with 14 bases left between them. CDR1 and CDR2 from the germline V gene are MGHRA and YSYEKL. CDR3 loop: CASSRNDLRTEAFF. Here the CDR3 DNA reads TGCGCCAGCAGCCGTAATGATCTGAGGACTGAAGCTTTCTTT.

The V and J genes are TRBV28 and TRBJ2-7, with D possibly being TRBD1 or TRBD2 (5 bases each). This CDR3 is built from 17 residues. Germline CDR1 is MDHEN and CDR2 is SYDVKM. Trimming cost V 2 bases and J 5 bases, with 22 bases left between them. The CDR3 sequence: CASSLPRRDPGWNEQYF. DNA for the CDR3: TGTGCCAGCAGTTTACCCCGCCGGGACCCCGGGTGGAACGAGCAGTACTTC.